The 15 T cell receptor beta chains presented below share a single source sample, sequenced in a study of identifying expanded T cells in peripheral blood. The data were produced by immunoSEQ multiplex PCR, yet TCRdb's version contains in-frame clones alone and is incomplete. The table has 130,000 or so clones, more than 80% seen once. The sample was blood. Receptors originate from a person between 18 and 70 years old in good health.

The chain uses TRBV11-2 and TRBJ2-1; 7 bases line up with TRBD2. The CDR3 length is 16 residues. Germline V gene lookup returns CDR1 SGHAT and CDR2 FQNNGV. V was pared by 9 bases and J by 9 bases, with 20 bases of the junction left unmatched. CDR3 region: CASRGFAQRGIGEQFF. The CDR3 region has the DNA TGTGCCAGTAGAGGGTTTGCCCAGCGGGGAATTGGTGAGCAGTTCTTC.

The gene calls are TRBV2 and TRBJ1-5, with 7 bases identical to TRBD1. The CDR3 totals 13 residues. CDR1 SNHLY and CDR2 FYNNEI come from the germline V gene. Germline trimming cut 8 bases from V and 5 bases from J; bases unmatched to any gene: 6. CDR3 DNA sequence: TGTGCCAGCGGGGACAGAAGTTATCAGCCCCAGCATTTT. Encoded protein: CASGDRSYQPQHF. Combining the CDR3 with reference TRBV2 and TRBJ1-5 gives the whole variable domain EPEVTQTPSHQVTQMGQEVILRCVPISNHLYFYWYRQILGQKVEFLVSFYNNEISEKSEIFDDQFSVERPDGSNFTLKIRSTKLEDSAMYFCASGDRSYQPQHFGDGTRLSIL.

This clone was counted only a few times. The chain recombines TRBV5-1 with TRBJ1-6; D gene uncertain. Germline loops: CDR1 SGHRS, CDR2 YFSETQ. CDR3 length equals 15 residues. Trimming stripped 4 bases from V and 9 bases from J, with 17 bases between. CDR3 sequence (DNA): TGCGCCAGCAGCCTGGCGGGAGGGATGGGTTCACCCCTCCACTTT. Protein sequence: CASSLAGGMGSPLHF.

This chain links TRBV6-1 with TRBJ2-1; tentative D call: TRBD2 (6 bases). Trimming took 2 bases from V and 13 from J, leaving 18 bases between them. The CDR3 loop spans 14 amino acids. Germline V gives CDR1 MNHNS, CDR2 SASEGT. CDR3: CASSETLGLGGQFF. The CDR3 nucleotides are TGTGCCAGCAGTGAAACCCTGGGCCTGGGAGGACAGTTCTTC.

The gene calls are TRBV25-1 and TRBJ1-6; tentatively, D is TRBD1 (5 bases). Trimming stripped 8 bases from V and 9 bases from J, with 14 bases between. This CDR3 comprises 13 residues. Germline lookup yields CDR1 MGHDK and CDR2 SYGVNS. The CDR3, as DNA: TGTGCCAGCGGATGGGGGGTCGGTTCACCCCTCCACTTT. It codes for CASGWGVGSPLHF.

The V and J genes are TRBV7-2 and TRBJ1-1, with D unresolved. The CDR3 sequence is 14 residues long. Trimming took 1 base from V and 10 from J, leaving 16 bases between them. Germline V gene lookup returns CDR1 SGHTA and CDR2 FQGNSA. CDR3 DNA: TGTGCCAGCAGCTTAGTTGTGGAGGGTAGAGGAGCTTTCTTT. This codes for CASSLVVEGRGAFF.

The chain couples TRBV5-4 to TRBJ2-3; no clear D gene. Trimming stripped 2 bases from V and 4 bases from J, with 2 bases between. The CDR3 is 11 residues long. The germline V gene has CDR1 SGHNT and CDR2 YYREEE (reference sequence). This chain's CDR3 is CASSLADTQYF. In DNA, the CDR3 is TGTGCCAGCAGCTTAGCAGATACGCAGTATTTT. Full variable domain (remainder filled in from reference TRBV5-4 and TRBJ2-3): ETGVTQSPTHLIKTRGQQVTLRCSSQSGHNTVSWYQQALGQGPQFIFQYYREEENGRGNFPPRFSGLQFPNYSSELNVNALELDDSALYLCASSLADTQYFGPGTRLTVL.

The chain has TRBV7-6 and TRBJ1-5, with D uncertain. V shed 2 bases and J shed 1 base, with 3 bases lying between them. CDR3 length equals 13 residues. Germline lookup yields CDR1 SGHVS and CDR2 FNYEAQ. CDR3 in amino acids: CASSLNSNQPQHF. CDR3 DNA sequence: TGTGCCAGCAGCTTAAACAGCAATCAGCCCCAGCATTTT.

CDR3 nucleotides: TGTGCCAGCAGCCAAGCGACAATCGGGGGGGAGCAGTTCTTC. Its translation is CASSQATIGGEQFF. The rearrangement links TRBV7-6 to TRBJ2-1; 7 nucleotides match TRBD2. After removal of 5 bases from V and 10 bases from J, the junction contained 11 bases not matched to a gene. The CDR3 spans 14 residues. The germline gives CDR1 SGHVS, CDR2 FNYEAQ.

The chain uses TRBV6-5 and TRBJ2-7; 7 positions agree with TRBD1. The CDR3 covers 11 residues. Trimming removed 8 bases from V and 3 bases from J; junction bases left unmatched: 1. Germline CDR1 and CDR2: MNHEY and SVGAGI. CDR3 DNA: TGTGCCAGCGGGACAGACTACGAGCAGTACTTC. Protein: CASGTDYEQYF.

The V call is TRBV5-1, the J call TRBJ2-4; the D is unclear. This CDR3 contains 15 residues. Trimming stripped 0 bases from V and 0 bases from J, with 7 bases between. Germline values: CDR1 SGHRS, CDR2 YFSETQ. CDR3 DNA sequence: TGCGCCAGCAGCTTGGGTCCACAAGCCAAAAACATTCAGTACTTC. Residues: CASSLGPQAKNIQYF.

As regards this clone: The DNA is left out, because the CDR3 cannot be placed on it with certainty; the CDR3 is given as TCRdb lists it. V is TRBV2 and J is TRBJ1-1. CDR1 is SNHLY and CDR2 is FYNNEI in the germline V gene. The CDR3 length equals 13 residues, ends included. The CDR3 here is CASYFGPNTEAFF.

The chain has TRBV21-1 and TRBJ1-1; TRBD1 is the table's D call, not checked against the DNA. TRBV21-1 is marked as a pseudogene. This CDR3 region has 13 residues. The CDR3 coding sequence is TGTGCCAGCACAGGTTCAGTAGGCACTGAAGCTTTCTTT. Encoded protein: CASTGSVGTEAFF.

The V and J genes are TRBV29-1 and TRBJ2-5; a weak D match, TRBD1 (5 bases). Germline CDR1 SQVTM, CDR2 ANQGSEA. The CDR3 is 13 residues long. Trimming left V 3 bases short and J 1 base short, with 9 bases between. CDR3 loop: CSVETASQETQYF. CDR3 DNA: TGCAGCGTTGAGACAGCATCCCAAGAGACCCAGTACTTC.

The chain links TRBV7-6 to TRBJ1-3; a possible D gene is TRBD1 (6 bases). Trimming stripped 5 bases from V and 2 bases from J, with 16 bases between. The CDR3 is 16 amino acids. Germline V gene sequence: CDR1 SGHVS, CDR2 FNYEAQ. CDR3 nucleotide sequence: TGTGCCAGCAGCCTAGGGGGGGGTCCGCCTGGAAACACCATATATTTT. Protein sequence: CASSLGGGPPGNTIYF.